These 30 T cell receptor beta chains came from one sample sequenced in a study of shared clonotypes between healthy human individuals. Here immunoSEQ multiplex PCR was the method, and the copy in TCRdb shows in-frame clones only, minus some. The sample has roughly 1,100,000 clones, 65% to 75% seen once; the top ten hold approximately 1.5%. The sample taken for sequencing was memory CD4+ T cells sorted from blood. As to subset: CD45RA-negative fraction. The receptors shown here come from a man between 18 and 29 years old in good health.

The CDR3 region has the DNA TGTGCCAGCAGCGCGACAGGGGCGAAGACCCAGTACTTC. Its translation is CASSATGAKTQYF. The genes are TRBV5-6 and TRBJ2-5; 8 bases map to TRBD1. This CDR3 has 13 residues. CDR1 is SGHDT and CDR2 is YYEEEE in the germline V gene. The ends lost 4 bases at V and 6 bases at J; junction bases unmatched: 5.

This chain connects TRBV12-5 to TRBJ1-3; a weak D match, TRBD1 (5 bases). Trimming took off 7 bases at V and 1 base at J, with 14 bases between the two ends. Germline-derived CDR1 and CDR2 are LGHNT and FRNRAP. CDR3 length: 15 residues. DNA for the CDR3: TGTGCTAGTGCCCCTAGCGGGGGATCTGGAAACACCATATATTTT. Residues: CASAPSGGSGNTIYF.

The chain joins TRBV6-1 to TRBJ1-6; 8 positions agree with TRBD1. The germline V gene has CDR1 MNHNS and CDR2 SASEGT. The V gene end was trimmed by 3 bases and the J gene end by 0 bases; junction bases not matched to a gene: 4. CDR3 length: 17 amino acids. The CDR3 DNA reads TGTGCCAGCAGTGACGCTCAGGGGGCCTCCTATAATTCACCCCTCCACTTT. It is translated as CASSDAQGASYNSPLHF.

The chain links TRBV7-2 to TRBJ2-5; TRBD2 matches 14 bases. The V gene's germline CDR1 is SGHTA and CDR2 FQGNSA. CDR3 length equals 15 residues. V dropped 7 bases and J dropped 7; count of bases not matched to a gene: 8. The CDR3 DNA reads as TGTGCCAGCATCCTCGGACTAGCGGGGGGAGGGACCCAGTACTTC. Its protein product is CASILGLAGGGTQYF. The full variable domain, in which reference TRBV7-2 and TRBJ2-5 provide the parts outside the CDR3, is GAGVSQSPSNKVTEKGKDVELRCDPISGHTALYWYRQSLGQGLEFLIYFQGNSAPDKSGLPSDRFSAERTGGSVSTLTIQRTQQEDSAVYLCASILGLAGGGTQYFGPGTRLLVL.

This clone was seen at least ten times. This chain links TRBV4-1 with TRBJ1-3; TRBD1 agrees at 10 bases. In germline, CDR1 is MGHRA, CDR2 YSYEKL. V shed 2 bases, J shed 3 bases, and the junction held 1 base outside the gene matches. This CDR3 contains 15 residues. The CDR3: CASSQRTGGGNTIYF. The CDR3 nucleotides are TGCGCCAGCAGCCAAAGGACAGGGGGTGGAAACACCATATATTTT.

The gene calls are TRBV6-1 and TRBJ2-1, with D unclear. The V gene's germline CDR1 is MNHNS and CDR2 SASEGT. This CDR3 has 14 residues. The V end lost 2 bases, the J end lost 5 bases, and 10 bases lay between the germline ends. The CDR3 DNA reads TGTGCCAGCAGTGAAAGGACGCTAGACAATGAGCAGTTCTTC. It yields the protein CASSERTLDNEQFF.

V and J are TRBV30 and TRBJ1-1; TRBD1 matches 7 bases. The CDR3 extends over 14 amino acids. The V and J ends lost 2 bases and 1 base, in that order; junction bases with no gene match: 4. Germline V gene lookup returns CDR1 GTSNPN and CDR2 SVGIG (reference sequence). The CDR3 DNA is TGTGCCTGGAGTCGCGACAGGGCGAACACTGAAGCTTTCTTT. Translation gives CAWSRDRANTEAFF.

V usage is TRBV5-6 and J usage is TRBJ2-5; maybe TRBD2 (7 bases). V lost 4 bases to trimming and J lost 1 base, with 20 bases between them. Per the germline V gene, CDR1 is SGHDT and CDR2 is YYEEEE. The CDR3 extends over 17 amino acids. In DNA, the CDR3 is TGTGCCAGCAGCCCTCTTGGGGGGGCGGAACTCCAAGAGACCCAGTACTTC. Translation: CASSPLGGAELQETQYF.

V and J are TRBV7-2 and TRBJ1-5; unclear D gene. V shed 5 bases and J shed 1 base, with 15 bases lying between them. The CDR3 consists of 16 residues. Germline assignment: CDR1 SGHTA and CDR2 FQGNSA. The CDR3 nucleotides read TGTGCCAGCAGCGTTAGCGGACGGAGAAGCAATCAGCCCCAGCATTTT. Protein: CASSVSGRRSNQPQHF.

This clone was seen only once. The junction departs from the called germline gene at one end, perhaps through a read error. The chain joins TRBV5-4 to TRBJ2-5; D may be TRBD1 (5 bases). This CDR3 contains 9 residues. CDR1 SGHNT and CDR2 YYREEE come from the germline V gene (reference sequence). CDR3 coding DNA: TGTGCCGAAGGGGCGAAAACGGACTTC. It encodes CAEGAKTDF.

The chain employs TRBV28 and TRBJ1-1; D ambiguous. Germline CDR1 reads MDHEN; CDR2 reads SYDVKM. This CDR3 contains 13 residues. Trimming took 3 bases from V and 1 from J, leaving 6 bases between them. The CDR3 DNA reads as TGTGCCAGCAGTTTCCCACGGAACACTGAAGCTTTCTTT. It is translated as CASSFPRNTEAFF.

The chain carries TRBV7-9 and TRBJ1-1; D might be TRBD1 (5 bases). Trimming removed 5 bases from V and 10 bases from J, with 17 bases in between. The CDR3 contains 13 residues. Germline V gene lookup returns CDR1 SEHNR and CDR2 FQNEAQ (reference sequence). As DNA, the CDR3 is TGTGCCAGCAGCCTGAGTGGGGCGATTGGAGCTTTCTTT. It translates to CASSLSGAIGAFF.

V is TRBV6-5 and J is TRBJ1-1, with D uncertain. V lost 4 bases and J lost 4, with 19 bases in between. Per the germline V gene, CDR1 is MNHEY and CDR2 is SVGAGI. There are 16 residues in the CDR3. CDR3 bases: TGTGCCAGCAGTTCCGTCCATGACCGGAAGTCCACTGAAGCTTTCTTT. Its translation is CASSSVHDRKSTEAFF.

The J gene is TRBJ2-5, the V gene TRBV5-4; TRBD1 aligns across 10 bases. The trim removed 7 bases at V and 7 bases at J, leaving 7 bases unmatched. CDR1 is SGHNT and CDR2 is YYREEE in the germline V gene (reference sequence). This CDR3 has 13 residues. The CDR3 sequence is CASQPGQGRTQYF. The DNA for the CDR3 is TGTGCCAGCCAACCGGGACAGGGGAGGACCCAGTACTTC.

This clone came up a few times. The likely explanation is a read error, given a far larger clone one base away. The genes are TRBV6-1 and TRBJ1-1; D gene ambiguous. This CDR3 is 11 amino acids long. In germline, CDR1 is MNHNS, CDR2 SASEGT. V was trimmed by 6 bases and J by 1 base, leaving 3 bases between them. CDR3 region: CASRENTEAFF. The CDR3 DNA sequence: TGTGCCAGCAGAGAGAACACTGAAGCTTTCTTT.

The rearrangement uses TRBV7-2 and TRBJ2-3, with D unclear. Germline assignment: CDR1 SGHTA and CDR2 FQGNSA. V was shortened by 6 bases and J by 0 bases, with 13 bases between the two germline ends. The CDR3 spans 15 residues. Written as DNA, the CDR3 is TGTGCCAGCAGTTTTGGAATGTCTAGCACAGATACGCAGTATTTT. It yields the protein CASSFGMSSTDTQYF.

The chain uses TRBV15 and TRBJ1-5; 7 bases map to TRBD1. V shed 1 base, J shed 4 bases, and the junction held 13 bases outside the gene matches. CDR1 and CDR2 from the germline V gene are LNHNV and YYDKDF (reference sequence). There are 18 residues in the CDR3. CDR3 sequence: CATSRGLGGYRGNQPQHF. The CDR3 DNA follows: TGTGCCACCAGCAGAGGCCTGGGGGGGTACAGGGGAAATCAGCCCCAGCATTTT.

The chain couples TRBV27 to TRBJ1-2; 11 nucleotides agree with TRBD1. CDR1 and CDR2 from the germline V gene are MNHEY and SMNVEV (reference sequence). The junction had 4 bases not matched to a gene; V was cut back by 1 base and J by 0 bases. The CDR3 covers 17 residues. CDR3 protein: CASSLFGTGGANYGYTF. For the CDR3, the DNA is TGTGCCAGCAGTTTATTCGGGACAGGGGGAGCTAACTATGGCTACACCTTC.

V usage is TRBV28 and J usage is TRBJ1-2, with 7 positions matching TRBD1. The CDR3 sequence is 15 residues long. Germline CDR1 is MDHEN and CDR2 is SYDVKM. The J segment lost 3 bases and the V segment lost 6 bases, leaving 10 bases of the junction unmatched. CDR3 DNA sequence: TGTGCCAGCAGCACTACAGGGGACCCATACTATGGCTACACCTTC. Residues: CASSTTGDPYYGYTF.

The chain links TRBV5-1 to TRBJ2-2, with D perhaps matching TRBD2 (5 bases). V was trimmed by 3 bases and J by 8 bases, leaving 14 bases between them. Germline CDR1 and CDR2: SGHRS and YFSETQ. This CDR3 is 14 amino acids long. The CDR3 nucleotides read TGCGCCAGCAGCTCCACGGCGGAGGCTGGGGAGCTGTTTTTT. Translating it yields CASSSTAEAGELFF. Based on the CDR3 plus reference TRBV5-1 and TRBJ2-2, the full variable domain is KAGVTQTPRYLIKTRGQQVTLSCSPISGHRSVSWYQQTPGQGLQFLFEYFSETQRNKGNFPGRFSGRQFSNSRSEMNVSTLELGDSALYLCASSSTAEAGELFFGEGSRLTVL.

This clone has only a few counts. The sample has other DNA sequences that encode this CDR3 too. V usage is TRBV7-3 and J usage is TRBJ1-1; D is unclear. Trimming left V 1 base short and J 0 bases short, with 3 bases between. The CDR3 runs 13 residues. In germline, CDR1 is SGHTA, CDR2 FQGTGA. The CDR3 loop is CASSLRMNTEAFF. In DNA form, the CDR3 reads TGTGCCAGCAGCTTAAGAATGAACACTGAAGCTTTCTTT.

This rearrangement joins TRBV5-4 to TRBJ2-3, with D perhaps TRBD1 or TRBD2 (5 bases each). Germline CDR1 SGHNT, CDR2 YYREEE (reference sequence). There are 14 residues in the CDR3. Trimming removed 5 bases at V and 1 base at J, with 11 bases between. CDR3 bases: TGTGCCAGCAGGCCCCGGGGCGGCACAGATACGCAGTATTTT. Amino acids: CASRPRGGTDTQYF. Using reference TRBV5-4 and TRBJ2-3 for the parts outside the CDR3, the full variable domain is ETGVTQSPTHLIKTRGQQVTLRCSSQSGHNTVSWYQQALGQGPQFIFQYYREEENGRGNFPPRFSGLQFPNYSSELNVNALELDDSALYLCASRPRGGTDTQYFGPGTRLTVL.

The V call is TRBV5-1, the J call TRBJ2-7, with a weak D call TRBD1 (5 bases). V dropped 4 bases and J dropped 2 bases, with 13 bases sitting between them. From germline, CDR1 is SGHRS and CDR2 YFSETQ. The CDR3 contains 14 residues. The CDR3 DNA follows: TGCGCCAGCAGCCCGCAAGGACAAGCCTACGAGCAGTACTTC. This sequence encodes CASSPQGQAYEQYF.

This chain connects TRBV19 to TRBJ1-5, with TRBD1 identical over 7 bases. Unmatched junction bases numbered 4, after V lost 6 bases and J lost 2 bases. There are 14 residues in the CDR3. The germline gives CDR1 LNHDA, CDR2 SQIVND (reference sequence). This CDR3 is CASSFGQGNQPQHF. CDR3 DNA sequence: TGTGCCAGTAGCTTTGGACAGGGCAATCAGCCCCAGCATTTT. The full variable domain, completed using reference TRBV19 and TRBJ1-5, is DGGITQSPKYLFRKEGQNVTLSCEQNLNHDAMYWYRQDPGQGLRLIYYSQIVNDFQKGDIAEGYSVSREKKESFPLTVTSAQKNPTAFYLCASSFGQGNQPQHFGDGTRLSIL.

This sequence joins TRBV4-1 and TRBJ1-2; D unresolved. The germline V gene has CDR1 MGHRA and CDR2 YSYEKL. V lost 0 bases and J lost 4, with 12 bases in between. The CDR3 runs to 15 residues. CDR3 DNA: TGCGCCAGCAGCCAAGATGGGTACCCAACCTATGGCTACACCTTC. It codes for CASSQDGYPTYGYTF.

The CDR3 here is CASRSLGGGRGPQHF. CDR3 coding DNA: TGTGCCAGCAGATCACTCGGAGGCGGTCGGGGGCCCCAGCATTTT. The V and J genes are TRBV7-8 and TRBJ1-5; D unclear. Looked up from germline, CDR1 is SGHVS and CDR2 is FQNEAQ. The CDR3 is 15 residues long. Trimming shortened V by 6 bases and J by 9 bases, and 21 bases separated the two germline ends. The full variable domain, completed using reference TRBV7-8 and TRBJ1-5, is GAGVSQSPRYKVAKRGQDVALRCDPISGHVSLFWYQQALGQGPEFLTYFQNEAQLDKSGLPSDRFFAERPEGSVSTLKIQRTQQEDSAVYLCASRSLGGGRGPQHFGDGTRLSIL.

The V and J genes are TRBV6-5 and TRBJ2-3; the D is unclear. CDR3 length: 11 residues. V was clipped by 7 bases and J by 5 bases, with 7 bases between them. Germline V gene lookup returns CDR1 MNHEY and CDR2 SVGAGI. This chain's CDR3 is CASIRGDTQYF. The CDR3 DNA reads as TGTGCCAGCATACGAGGAGATACGCAGTATTTT.

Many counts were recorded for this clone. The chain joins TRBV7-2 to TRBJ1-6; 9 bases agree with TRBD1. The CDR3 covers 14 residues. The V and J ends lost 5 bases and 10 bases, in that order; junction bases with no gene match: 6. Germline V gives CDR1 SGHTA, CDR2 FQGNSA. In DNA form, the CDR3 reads TGTGCCAGCAGCCCTTCGGACAGGGGATCACCCCTCCACTTT. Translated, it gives CASSPSDRGSPLHF.

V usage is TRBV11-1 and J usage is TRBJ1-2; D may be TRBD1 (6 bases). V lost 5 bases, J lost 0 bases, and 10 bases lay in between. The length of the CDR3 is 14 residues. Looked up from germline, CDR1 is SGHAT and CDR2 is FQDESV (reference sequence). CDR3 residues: CASSPGQTNYGYTF. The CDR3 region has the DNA TGTGCCAGCAGCCCCGGACAGACTAACTATGGCTACACCTTC. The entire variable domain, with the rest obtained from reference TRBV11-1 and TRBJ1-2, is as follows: EAEVAQSPRYKITEKSQAVAFWCDPISGHATLYWYRQILGQGPELLVQFQDESVVDDSQLPKDRFSAERLKGVDSTLKIQPAELGDSAMYLCASSPGQTNYGYTFGSGTRLTVV.

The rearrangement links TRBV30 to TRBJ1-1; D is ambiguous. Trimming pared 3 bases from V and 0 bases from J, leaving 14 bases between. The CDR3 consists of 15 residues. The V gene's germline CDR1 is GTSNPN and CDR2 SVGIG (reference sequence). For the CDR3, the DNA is TGTGCCTGGAGGCCTAAAGGGCAAATGAACACTGAAGCTTTCTTT. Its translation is CAWRPKGQMNTEAFF. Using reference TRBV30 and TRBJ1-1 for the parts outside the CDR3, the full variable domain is SQTIHQWPATLVQPVGSPLSLECTVEGTSNPNLYWYRQAAGRGLQLLFYSVGIGQISSEVPQNLSASRPQDRQFILSSKKLLLSDSGFYLCAWRPKGQMNTEAFFGQGTRLTVV.